The sequence of this TCR beta chain was determined in a study of blood T cell repertoires in COVID-19. The V end was cut by 6 bases, the J end by 2 bases, with 17 bases between. Per germline, CDR1 MNHEY and CDR2 SVGEGT. The CDR3 covers 17 residues. The assay was immunoSEQ multiplex PCR, and TCRdb's table has in-frame clones only and misses some. The sample contains 200,000 or so clones, 80% to 90% of which appear only once. The specimen sequenced was PBMCs or T cells enriched from blood (not recorded which). This chain joins TRBV6-2 or TRBV6-3 and TRBJ2-6; D unclear. This TCR derives from a woman younger than 35 in a cohort exposed to, infected with or recovered from COVID-19 (not recorded which). As DNA, the CDR3 is TGTGCCAGCAGCCCTCAGGCTTCTACGCCTGGGGCCAACGTCCTGACTTTC. The encoded protein is CASSPQASTPGANVLTF.